This T cell receptor beta chain was found in a study of cytomegalovirus exposure and HLA in healthy donors. This clone has just one count. PCR was performed using 60 Vbeta and 13 Jbeta primers. The table came from immunoSEQ multiplex PCR; TCRdb's copy has only in-frame clones and leaves some out. Among roughly 140,000 clones listed, 82% were seen once. This CDR3 has 13 amino acids. CDR1 is SGHTS, CDR2 YDEGEE, per germline. Trimming took 4 bases from V and 8 from J, leaving 15 bases between them. The chain has TRBV5-8 and TRBJ1-2; tentatively, D is TRBD1 (5 bases). Sequenced material: PBMCs. This TCR derives from a male donor in good health and CMV-seronegative. In DNA, the CDR3 is TGTGCCAGCAGCATCAGGGTGATGGGGGGCTACACCTTC. Its protein is CASSIRVMGGYTF.